The clone carrying this TCR beta chain occurred a few times. The antigen is not known. This specimen belongs to a study of early T cells in non-severe SARS-CoV-2 infection. General observations from the study: A preference for anti-spike CD8 responses marked VDJdb matching, which missed private and CD4 specificities.

This CDR3 has 10 amino acids. Trimming removed 6 bases from V and 15 bases from J; junction bases left unmatched: 5. Germline CDR1 and CDR2: MGHDK and SYGVNS. Molecules of cDNA were individually given unique molecular identifiers that were attached to them. TCRdb passed the 5' RACE reads through MiXCR, listing each CDR3 protein once. This table holds tens of thousands of distinct CDR3 sequences, roughly 9.9% found once. The TCR was taken from an adult who was a healthcare worker with PCR-confirmed SARS-CoV-2 infection or an uninfected control (not recorded which). The sample comprised whole blood. The V call is TRBV25-1, the J call TRBJ2-1; 7 bases fit TRBD1. CDR3: CASRGQVWFF. CDR3 DNA: TGTGCCAGCAGAGGACAGGTTTGGTTCTTC.